Below, one TCR beta chain is given with its context. The sample belongs to a study of control samples from healthy donors and cancer patients. This table comes from immunoSEQ multiplex PCR, and its TCRdb copy is limited to in-frame clones, with some not included. The top ten hold 15% to 20% of the sample, which has 90,000 to 110,000 clones, around nine tenths seen once. The sequencing input was blood. The sequence came from a woman in her forties or fifties in good health.

The CDR3 protein is CASRGSGSDTEAFF. The CDR3 DNA follows: TGTGCCAGCAGGGGGTCAGGGTCGGACACTGAAGCTTTCTTT. J is TRBJ1-1 and V is TRBV6-5, with a weak D call TRBD1 (5 bases). The CDR3 is 14 residues long. V lost 6 bases and J 3 bases, leaving 14 bases between the germline ends. Germline CDR1 MNHEY, CDR2 SVGAGI.